A single sample gave rise to the 13 T cell receptor beta chains below, sequenced in a study of T cells in Graves' hyperthyroidism and ophthalmopathy. Authors of the study amplified TCR beta CDR3 regions from RNA transcripts. First-round RT-PCR of the TCR CDR3 relied on the HTBI primer set. In TCRdb, the multiplex PCR reads were re-called with MiXCR into one record per CDR3 protein. Of around 200,000 distinct CDR3 sequences in the sample, approximately 16% were seen once. The sample was blood. The receptors here all came from a man aged 40-49 years with Graves' hyperthyroidism.

This clonotype was seen many times. The chain joins TRBV28 to TRBJ1-6; the D gene is possibly TRBD1 (6 bases). The length of the CDR3 is 14 residues. Germline values: CDR1 MDHEN, CDR2 SYDVKM. V lost 7 bases and J lost 2, with 9 bases in between. In DNA form, the CDR3 reads TGTGCCAGCACAAGGGGGACCTATAATTCACCCCTCCACTTT. Translating gives CASTRGTYNSPLHF.

This clonotype was detected ten times or more. V is TRBV20-1 and J is TRBJ1-1; 7 nucleotides match TRBD1. CDR3 size: 16 residues. Germline V gene data show CDR1 as DFQATT and CDR2 as SNEGSKA (reference sequence). Germline trimming cut 5 bases from V and 2 bases from J; bases unmatched to any gene: 14. CDR3 nucleotide sequence: TGCAGTGCTCCAAGGGACAGCCTCCTGAGAAACACTGAAGCTTTCTTT. Amino acids: CSAPRDSLLRNTEAFF.

This clonotype was detected ten times or more. The rearrangement links TRBV28 to TRBJ1-4; maybe TRBD1 (6 bases). This CDR3 is built from 13 residues. CDR1 and CDR2 (germline): MDHEN, SYDVKM. The V and J ends lost 8 bases and 0 bases respectively, with 7 bases between them. The CDR3 DNA sequence: TGTGCCAGCGAGGGGGCAACTAATGAAAAACTGTTTTTT. This codes for CASEGATNEKLFF.

This clonotype has at least ten counts. The rearrangement uses TRBV6-1 and TRBJ1-4; 7 positions match TRBD1. CDR1 is MNHNS, CDR2 SASEGT, per germline. The V segment lost 6 bases and the J segment 6 bases; nucleotides outside the gene matches: 7. The length of the CDR3 is 14 residues. The CDR3 reads CASRGRGVDEKLFF. In DNA form, the CDR3 reads TGTGCCAGCAGGGGCAGGGGGGTTGATGAAAAACTGTTTTTT.

This clonotype was recorded many times. The chain employs TRBV5-1 and TRBJ2-1; no clear D gene. CDR1 is SGHRS, CDR2 YFSETQ, per germline. V lost 2 bases, J lost 0 bases, and 12 bases lay in between. The CDR3 is 16 amino acids. The CDR3 DNA is TGCGCCAGCAGCTTTGTGACATCGGACTCCTACAATGAGCAGTTCTTC. Amino acid sequence: CASSFVTSDSYNEQFF.

This clonotype has at least ten counts. The V and J genes are TRBV28 and TRBJ2-7; D gene ambiguous. This CDR3 contains 12 residues. The germline V gene encodes CDR1 MDHEN and CDR2 SYDVKM. Trimming cost V 7 bases and J 2 bases, with 9 bases left between them. The CDR3, as DNA: TGTGCCAGCAAGGCTGACGCCTACGAGCAGTACTTC. This translates into CASKADAYEQYF. The full variable domain, rest sourced from reference TRBV28 and TRBJ2-7, is DVKVTQSSRYLVKRTGEKVFLECVQDMDHENMFWYRQDPGLGLRLIYFSYDVKMKEKGDIPEGYSVSREKKERFSLILESASTNQTSMYLCASKADAYEQYFGPGTRLTVT.

In its sample, this clonotype was seen many times. The chain carries TRBV6-1 and TRBJ2-5; 8 bases line up with TRBD2. The junction had 12 bases not matched to a gene; V was cut back by 4 bases and J by 5 bases. Germline values: CDR1 MNHNS, CDR2 SASEGT. The CDR3 spans 16 residues. The CDR3 protein is CASSATPRGGQETQYF. The CDR3 nucleotides are TGTGCCAGCAGTGCTACCCCTCGGGGGGGCCAGGAGACCCAGTACTTC.

The chain joins TRBV20-1 to TRBJ1-2, with D hard to call. Germline V CDR1 and CDR2: DFQATT, SNEGSKA (reference sequence). The CDR3 loop spans 13 amino acids. Between the trimmed V and J ends, which lost 3 bases and 2 bases, there was a span of 10 bases. This CDR3 reads CSASPGANYGYTF. In nucleotides, the CDR3 is TGCAGTGCTAGCCCAGGAGCGAACTATGGCTACACCTTC.

This clonotype has at least ten counts. The gene calls are TRBV20-1 and TRBJ2-2, with 8 positions matching TRBD1. This CDR3 comprises 14 residues. Germline CDR1 and CDR2: DFQATT and SNEGSKA (reference sequence). V trimming: 8 bases; J trimming: 4 bases; junction bases outside the gene matches: 9. The CDR3 region is CSTRTGSSTGELFF. The CDR3 bases are TGCAGTACACGGACAGGGTCGAGCACCGGGGAGCTGTTTTTT.

In its sample, this clonotype was seen many times. This chain links TRBV7-8 with TRBJ1-1; 8 bases are a match to TRBD1. The junction had 7 bases not matched to a gene; V was cut back by 5 bases and J by 5 bases. Germline assignment: CDR1 SGHVS and CDR2 FQNEAQ. This CDR3 spans 14 amino acids. The CDR3 is CASSPGQGWTEAFF. In DNA form, the CDR3 reads TGTGCCAGCAGCCCCGGACAGGGTTGGACTGAAGCTTTCTTT.

This clonotype was seen many times. CDR3: CASSRQGAEGQPQHF. CDR3 DNA: TGTGCCAGCAGTCGACAGGGGGCTGAGGGTCAGCCCCAGCATTTT. This chain connects TRBV6-1 to TRBJ1-5, with 10 positions matching TRBD1. V lost 5 bases, J lost 6 bases, and 7 bases stayed unmatched. Per germline, CDR1 MNHNS and CDR2 SASEGT. The CDR3 loop spans 15 amino acids.

This rearrangement joins TRBV7-9 to TRBJ1-3, with a weak D call TRBD1 (5 bases). Trimming took off 7 bases at V and 8 bases at J, with 15 bases between the two ends. Germline values: CDR1 SEHNR, CDR2 FQNEAQ (reference sequence). This CDR3 region has 13 residues. Here the CDR3 DNA reads TGTGCCAGCATCGGCAGGGAGAGGGACACCATATATTTT. Amino acid sequence: CASIGRERDTIYF.

This clonotype was seen many times. The genes are TRBV7-2 and TRBJ2-3; TRBD1 might be the D (5 bases). This CDR3 is 14 amino acids long. The V end was cut by 3 bases, the J end by 3 bases, with 10 bases between. Per the germline V gene, CDR1 is SGHTA and CDR2 is FQGNSA. CDR3 sequence reads: CASSFQGGTDTQYF. CDR3 nucleotides: TGTGCCAGCAGCTTCCAGGGCGGTACAGATACGCAGTATTTT. The variable domain in full, completed from reference TRBV7-2 and TRBJ2-3, reads GAGVSQSPSNKVTEKGKDVELRCDPISGHTALYWYRQSLGQGLEFLIYFQGNSAPDKSGLPSDRFSAERTGGSVSTLTIQRTQQEDSAVYLCASSFQGGTDTQYFGPGTRLTVL.